The rows below give T cell receptor beta chains drawn from one sample of a study of PD-1 blockade in classical Hodgkin lymphoma. The repertoire was sequenced with immunoSEQ multiplex PCR; TCRdb's copy has only in-frame clones and lacks some. The table records 25,000 to 35,000 clones, 70% to 80% of them present only once. The material was peripheral blood mononuclear cells (PBMCs), obtained before the fourth cycle of nivolumab. These receptors were collected from a human donor with classical Hodgkin lymphoma. Each CDR3 is given with its conserved first and last residue. A D gene is named only where the DNA matches it firmly. Some rows mark clone size as missing; the rest say once, few, many or name a class of expanded clone.

CDR3aa	CDR3nt	d_gene	len	v_gene	j_gene	abundance
CASRDSDTQYF	TGTGCTAGCAGGGACTCAGATACGCAGTATTTT	NA	11	TRBV6-1	TRBJ2-3	NA
CASSFALNSNQPQHF	TGTGCCAGCAGCTTTGCATTGAATAGCAATCAGCCCCAGCATTTT	NA	15	TRBV7-2	TRBJ1-5	NA
CASSPTASGNTIYF	TGTGCCAGCAGCCCCACGGCTTCTGGAAACACCATATATTTT	NA	14	TRBV7-7	TRBJ1-3	NA
CASSLGTSQETQYF	TGTGCCAGCAGTCTGGGGACTAGCCAAGAGACCCAGTACTTC	TRBD2	14	TRBV28	TRBJ2-5	NA
CASRELGDTEAFF	TGTGCCAGCCGAGAGTTGGGGGACACTGAAGCTTTCTTT	NA	13	TRBV14	TRBJ1-1	NA
CASSRNSGLAGDDIYNEQFF	TGTGCCAGTAGCAGAAACTCGGGACTAGCGGGAGATGACATCTACAATGAGCAGTTCTTC	TRBD2	20	TRBV19	TRBJ2-1	few
CASRLDRLTNTEAFF	TGTGCCAGCAGGCTGGACAGGTTAACGAACACTGAAGCTTTCTTT	TRBD1	15	TRBV6-5	TRBJ1-1	NA
CASSEISGINYEQYF	TGTGCCAGCAGTGAAATTTCAGGGATTAACTACGAGCAGTACTTC	NA	15	TRBV2	TRBJ2-7	NA
CAISESWGRRSSSGNTIYF	TGTGCCATCAGTGAGTCATGGGGCCGCCGATCAAGCTCTGGAAACACCATATATTTT	NA	19	TRBV10-3	TRBJ1-3	NA
CASSTFIDASSYNEQFF	TGTGCCAGCAGTACGTTTATCGACGCTAGCTCCTACAATGAGCAGTTCTTC	NA	17	TRBV28	TRBJ2-1	NA
CASGRRAGGETQYF	TGTGCTAGTGGAAGGCGGGCGGGTGGAGAGACCCAGTACTTC	NA	14	TRBV12-5	TRBJ2-5	NA
CAWSKQGMGSPLHF	TGTGCCTGGAGTAAACAGGGGATGGGATCACCCCTCCACTTT	TRBD1	14	TRBV30	TRBJ1-6	NA
CASSHRQGNQPQHF	TGCGCCAGCAGCCATAGGCAGGGCAATCAGCCCCAGCATTTT	NA	14	TRBV4-3	TRBJ1-5	NA
CASGTDPNSNQPQHF	TGCGCCAGCGGGACTGATCCAAATAGCAATCAGCCCCAGCATTTT	NA	15	TRBV5-1	TRBJ1-5	NA
CASSGGVGEKLFF	TGTGCCAGCAGTGGCGGGGTGGGTGAAAAACTGTTTTTT	NA	13	TRBV2	TRBJ1-4	few
CASSVLAGEYNEQFF	TGTGCCAGCAGCGTTCTAGCGGGGGAGTACAATGAGCAGTTCTTC	TRBD2	15	TRBV6-4	TRBJ2-1	medium-sized
CASSSGGTEAFF	TGTGCCAGCAGTTCGGGGGGGACTGAAGCTTTCTTT	NA	12	TRBV27	TRBJ1-1	medium-sized
CASSTMTANTGELFF	TGTGCCAGCAGCACCATGACAGCGAACACCGGGGAGCTGTTTTTT	NA	15	TRBV7-9	TRBJ2-2	NA
CSVQGDSTEAFF	TGCAGCGTTCAAGGGGATAGCACTGAAGCTTTCTTT	NA	12	TRBV29-1	TRBJ1-1	NA
CASSSSGTGTREQYF	TGTGCCAGCAGCTCTTCCGGGACAGGGACGCGGGAGCAGTACTTC	TRBD1	15	TRBV27	TRBJ2-7	NA
CSAGLRGDTEAFF	TGCAGCGCCGGCCTCCGGGGCGACACTGAAGCTTTCTTT	NA	13	TRBV29-1	TRBJ1-1	NA
CASSLGVTVAEHGYTF	TGTGCCAGCAGCTTAGGGGTCACCGTGGCGGAACATGGCTACACCTTC	NA	16	TRBV13	TRBJ1-2	NA
CASSPGQGFEQYF	TGTGCCAGCAGCCCCGGACAGGGTTTCGAGCAGTACTTC	TRBD1	13	TRBV7-9	TRBJ2-7	NA
CASSLYGSRSVKTEAFF	TGTGCCAGCAGTTTATATGGGTCGAGGTCGGTAAAAACTGAAGCTTTCTTT	NA	17	TRBV27	TRBJ1-1	NA
CASSLTSGSQETQYF	TGTGCCAGCAGCTTAACTAGCGGGAGCCAAGAGACCCAGTACTTC	TRBD2	15	TRBV7-2	TRBJ2-5	NA
CASSPLRGLAEQYF	TGTGCCAGCAGCCCCCTGAGGGGCCTGGCCGAGCAGTACTTC	NA	14	TRBV6-5	TRBJ2-7	NA
CASSEAPRTTKITEAFF	TGTGCCAGCAGTGAAGCGCCCCGGACCACTAAGATAACTGAAGCTTTCTTT	NA	17	TRBV6-1	TRBJ1-1	NA
CASSQGRGLVSTDTQYF	TGTGCCAGCAGCCAAGGGAGGGGGCTGGTCAGCACAGATACGCAGTATTTT	NA	17	TRBV4-2	TRBJ2-3	few
CSVALTSGRWNEQFF	TGCAGCGTCGCCCTGACTAGCGGGAGATGGAATGAGCAGTTCTTC	TRBD2	15	TRBV29-1	TRBJ2-1	few
CASRLSTGELFF	TGTGCCAGCAGACTCAGCACCGGGGAGCTGTTTTTT	NA	12	TRBV27	TRBJ2-2	NA
CASSQELRLAGFFGELFF	TGCGCCAGCAGCCAAGAACTTAGACTAGCCGGGTTCTTCGGGGAGCTGTTTTTT	TRBD2	18	TRBV4-3	TRBJ2-2	NA
CASSLTPPGELFF	TGCGCCAGCAGCTTGACTCCCCCCGGGGAGCTGTTTTTT	NA	13	TRBV5-1	TRBJ2-2	medium-sized
CAWRIYREYGYTF	TGTGCCTGGAGGATTTACAGGGAGTATGGCTACACCTTC	NA	13	TRBV30	TRBJ1-2	NA
CASSVATTDTQYF	TGTGCCAGCAGTGTAGCCACCACAGATACGCAGTATTTT	NA	13	TRBV6-1	TRBJ2-3	once
CASSLDRVGQETQYF	TGTGCCAGCTCTCTAGACAGGGTTGGACAAGAGACCCAGTACTTC	TRBD1	15	TRBV18	TRBJ2-5	few
CASSEGAPYGYTF	TGTGCCAGCAGTGAAGGGGCACCCTATGGCTACACCTTC	NA	13	TRBV6-1	TRBJ1-2	NA
CASSSIQDSGNTIYF	TGTGCCAGCAGCTCGATACAGGACTCTGGAAACACCATATATTTT	NA	15	TRBV7-9	TRBJ1-3	NA
CASRTSGGELFF	TGTGCCAGCAGGACAAGCGGAGGGGAGCTGTTTTTT	NA	12	TRBV25-1	TRBJ2-2	NA
CASSSRGMGTGETQYF	TGTGCCAGCAGCTCCCGGGGAATGGGGACAGGGGAGACCCAGTACTTC	TRBD1	16	TRBV7-9	TRBJ2-5	NA
CSVEFRGGETQYF	TGCAGCGTTGAATTCAGGGGGGGAGAGACCCAGTACTTC	NA	13	TRBV29-1	TRBJ2-5	NA
CASSSVYSNTGELFF	TGTGCCAGTAGTTCTGTTTACTCGAACACCGGGGAGCTGTTTTTT	NA	15	TRBV19	TRBJ2-2	NA
CASSSPRARELFF	TGTGCCAGCAGTTCCCCCCGGGCACGGGAGCTGTTTTTT	NA	13	TRBV6-5	TRBJ2-2	few
CPWVEQYF	TGCCCCTGGGTCGAGCAGTACTTC	NA	8	TRBV5-1	TRBJ2-7	NA
CASRTFPGLREGQETQYF	TGTGCCAGCAGAACATTCCCCGGGTTGCGGGAGGGCCAAGAGACCCAGTACTTC	TRBD2	18	TRBV28	TRBJ2-5	NA
CASSTVPRDTQYF	TGTGCCAGCAGTACGGTCCCTCGGGATACGCAGTATTTT	NA	13	TRBV6-4	TRBJ2-3	NA
CASSRPGTTNEKLFF	TGTGCCAGCAGTCGACCAGGGACAACTAATGAAAAACTGTTTTTT	NA	15	TRBV2	TRBJ1-4	NA
CASSWTGVSDQPQHF	TGTGCCAGCAGTTGGACAGGGGTGTCTGATCAGCCCCAGCATTTT	TRBD1	15	TRBV27	TRBJ1-5	once
CATSRPGATGELFF	TGTGCCACCAGCAGGCCCGGGGCTACCGGGGAGCTGTTTTTT	NA	14	TRBV15	TRBJ2-2	NA
CASSLGRETQYF	TGTGCCAGCAGCTTGGGGAGGGAGACCCAGTACTTC	NA	12	TRBV5-5	TRBJ2-5	NA
CASSPRGDNPQETQYF	TGTGCCAGTAGTCCGCGGGGGGACAATCCCCAAGAGACCCAGTACTTC	TRBD2	16	TRBV19	TRBJ2-5	NA
CASSSIVQMNTEAFF	TGTGCCAGCAGTTCTATCGTACAGATGAACACTGAAGCTTTCTTT	NA	15	TRBV27	TRBJ1-1	NA
CASSPNLIYEQYF	TGTGCCAGCAGCCCAAATTTAATTTACGAGCAGTACTTC	NA	13	TRBV4-2	TRBJ2-7	few
CASSPLPRDLGSLHHQPQHF	TGTGCCAGCTCACCACTACCCCGGGACCTAGGATCCCTCCACCATCAGCCCCAGCATTTT	NA	20	TRBV18	TRBJ1-5	few
CASSQSANTGELFF	TGTGCCAGCAGCCAATCCGCGAACACCGGGGAGCTGTTTTTT	NA	14	TRBV7-8	TRBJ2-2	NA